This T cell receptor beta chain was sequenced during a study of regulatory T cells in long-lasting Graves disease. Study results and caveats: It was peripheral blood alone, not thyroid tissue, that was studied.

CDR1 is SGHNT and CDR2 is YENEEA in the germline V gene. Between the trimmed V and J ends, which lost 3 bases and 7 bases, there was a span of 16 bases. CDR3 length: 15 amino acids. Relying on iRepertoire HTBI primers and Arm-PCR of CDR3 regions, the team built TCR beta libraries. TCRdb re-called the multiplex PCR reads through MiXCR, storing one row per CDR3 protein. The sample carries 350,000 to 550,000 distinct CDR3 sequences, about 16% recorded once. Ten or more counts support this clonotype. Antigen unknown. Time point indicated: newly diagnosed GD, antithyroid drugs for less than 3 months. Extracted PBMC RNA gave rise to the TCR library. The sample was also linked to a second study, of T cells in Graves' hyperthyroidism and ophthalmopathy.

The input for sequencing was peripheral blood mononuclear cells (PBMCs), taken at new diagnosis, from a patient treated with antithyroid drugs. This chain links TRBV11-3 with TRBJ2-1; tentatively, D is TRBD2 (5 bases). This TCR derives from a young woman with Graves disease. CDR3 coding DNA: TGTGCCAGCAGCTTCACTTCGGGAATCAGGAATGAGCAGTTCTTC. This gives the protein CASSFTSGIRNEQFF.